What follows are 25 T cell receptor beta chains derived from one specimen sequenced in a study of patients and donors after allogeneic stem cell transplantation (TCRdb year 2020). Libraries were prepared through RT-PCR. The reads were generated on a NextSeq 550. TCRdb applied fastp at Q25 and MiXCR to the public reads, then kept only in-frame beta chains. Rows merge per CDR3 protein into single entries with the most common DNA and genes. The sample has about 960,000 distinct CDR3 sequences on record, about 20% of them singletons. The top ten clonotypes cover 6% of the sample. The specimen was blood, either unsorted or a sorted T cell fraction (not recorded which). These receptors originate from a human donor who was either an allogeneic HSCT recipient or a stem cell or donor lymphocyte infusion donor (not recorded which). It is not recorded whose cells these are; they may come from a transplant donor.

V usage is TRBV29-1 and J usage is TRBJ1-3; no reliable D call. The CDR3 is made up of 13 amino acids. Trimming took off 0 bases at V and 0 bases at J, with 3 bases between the two ends. Germline V gene sequence: CDR1 SQVTM, CDR2 ANQGSEA. The CDR3 nucleotides read TGCAGCGTTGAAGAAGCCTCTGGAAACACCATATATTTT. It codes for CSVEEASGNTIYF.

This clonotype was found a few times. This chain joins TRBV20-1 and TRBJ1-4; possibly TRBD1 for D (6 bases). V was clipped by 4 bases and J by 0 bases, with 12 bases between them. This CDR3 is 15 amino acids long. The V gene's germline CDR1 is DFQATT and CDR2 SNEGSKA (reference sequence). As DNA, the CDR3 is TGCAGTGCTACGTACAGGGTGGCAACTAATGAAAAACTGTTTTTT. It specifies CSATYRVATNEKLFF.

The chain's CDR3 is CASSQDRSAYYGYTF. The DNA of the CDR3 is TGTGCCAGCAGCCAAGATAGGTCTGCCTACTATGGCTACACCTTC. This sequence joins TRBV16 and TRBJ1-2, with unresolved D. The CDR3 has 15 residues. Trimming took 2 bases from V and 3 from J, leaving 13 bases between them. Germline CDR1 is KGHSY and CDR2 is FQNENV.

This chain connects TRBV4-3 to TRBJ2-1; 8 bases line up with TRBD2. Germline-derived CDR1 and CDR2 are LGHNA and YSLEER. This CDR3 comprises 15 residues. V was clipped by 1 base and J by 10 bases; unmatched bases: 9. DNA for the CDR3: TGCGCCAGCAGCCAAGGCGAGCGGGGGATACCAGAGCAGTTCTTC. Protein sequence: CASSQGERGIPEQFF.

This clonotype was counted between two and nine times. The chain couples TRBV3-1 to TRBJ2-2, with a tentative D call TRBD1 (6 bases). The V end lost 4 bases, the J end lost 1 base, and 13 bases lay between the germline ends. This CDR3 is built from 16 residues. Germline V gives CDR1 LGHDT, CDR2 YNNKEL (reference sequence). The CDR3 loop is CASSPGHRLNTGELFF. CDR3 bases: TGTGCCAGCAGCCCGGGACACCGACTGAACACCGGGGAGCTGTTTTTT.

The chain joins TRBV28 to TRBJ1-3; no definite D call. Trimming shortened V by 4 bases and J by 2 bases, and 15 bases separated the two germline ends. Germline V gene sequence: CDR1 MDHEN, CDR2 SYDVKM. The CDR3 is made up of 16 amino acids. Here the CDR3 DNA reads TGTGCCAGCAGTTCGGGATACATAACCACTGGAAACACCATATATTTT. This sequence encodes CASSSGYITTGNTIYF.

The chain couples TRBV15 to TRBJ1-2; D may be TRBD1 (5 bases). The CDR3 has 13 amino acids. Germline assignment: CDR1 LNHNV and CDR2 YYDKDF (reference sequence). V gave up 0 bases and J gave up 5 bases, with 7 bases separating them. The CDR3 is CATSRDEGYGYTF. CDR3 nucleotide sequence: TGTGCCACCAGCAGAGATGAGGGGTATGGCTACACCTTC.

The chain has TRBV4-1 and TRBJ2-1; D not certain. Trimming took off 1 base at V and 3 bases at J, with 4 bases between the two ends. CDR3 size: 13 residues. Germline values: CDR1 MGHRA, CDR2 YSYEKL. The CDR3 sequence is CASSQVGYNEQFF. The DNA of the CDR3 is TGCGCCAGCAGCCAAGTGGGCTACAATGAGCAGTTCTTC.

V gene TRBV25-1 combines with J gene TRBJ2-7; possibly TRBD1 or TRBD2 for D (6 bases each). The CDR3 is 14 amino acids. Trimming took 8 bases from V and 2 from J, leaving 16 bases between them. Per germline, CDR1 MGHDK and CDR2 SYGVNS. This chain's CDR3 is CASLGKGGAYEQYF. In nucleotides, the CDR3 is TGTGCCAGCCTAGGAAAGGGGGGAGCCTACGAGCAGTACTTC.

The chain recombines TRBV11-2 with TRBJ1-6, with a tentative D call TRBD1 (5 bases). V was pared by 5 bases and J by 9 bases, with 8 bases between. The CDR3 runs to 12 residues. Germline loops: CDR1 SGHAT, CDR2 FQNNGV. CDR3 sequence reads: CASSQRGSPLHF. The CDR3 DNA reads as TGTGCCAGCAGCCAAAGGGGTTCACCCCTCCACTTT.

The sample holds a few counts of this clonotype. The V gene is TRBV20-1, the J gene TRBJ2-1, with D unresolved. V was pared by 6 bases and J by 0 bases, with 9 bases between. Germline V CDR1 and CDR2: DFQATT, SNEGSKA (reference sequence). The CDR3 covers 13 residues. CDR3 amino acids: CSALISSYNEQFF. The CDR3 DNA is TGCAGTGCCTTGATTAGCTCCTACAATGAGCAGTTCTTC.

The J gene is TRBJ1-5, the V gene TRBV9; D gene ambiguous. From germline, CDR1 is SGDLS and CDR2 YYNGEE. This CDR3 region has 13 residues. V was trimmed by 2 bases and J by 5 bases, leaving 8 bases between them. The chain's CDR3 is CASSVVSDQPQHF. The CDR3 DNA reads TGTGCCAGCAGCGTCGTATCCGATCAGCCCCAGCATTTT.

This chain connects TRBV7-9 to TRBJ2-7, with 7 bases identical to TRBD2. The junction had 8 bases not matched to a gene; V was cut back by 4 bases and J by 2 bases. In germline, CDR1 is SEHNR, CDR2 FQNEAQ (reference sequence). The CDR3 totals 15 residues. The CDR3 DNA is TGTGCCAGCAGCTCTGGGGGGGTTCTAGCCTACGAGCAGTACTTC. Its translation is CASSSGGVLAYEQYF.

This sequence joins TRBV20-1 and TRBJ2-1; 8 bases map to TRBD2. J lost 10 bases, V lost 3 bases, and 8 bases had no gene match. Germline CDR1 DFQATT, CDR2 SNEGSKA (reference sequence). The CDR3 contains 13 residues. The CDR3 DNA follows: TGCAGTGCTAGGGCGAGCGGGAGAAACGAGCAGTTCTTC. Its protein is CSARASGRNEQFF.

This clonotype was seen a few times. The rearrangement joins TRBV7-9 to TRBJ1-2; 9 bases align to TRBD1. The V gene's germline CDR1 is SEHNR and CDR2 FQNEAQ (reference sequence). The CDR3 is made up of 16 amino acids. The V segment lost 0 bases and the J segment 6 bases; nucleotides outside the gene matches: 8. CDR3 DNA: TGTGCCAGCAGCTTAGCGGCGGGGACAGGGTATGATGGCTACACCTTC. It yields the protein CASSLAAGTGYDGYTF. The variable domain in full, completed from reference TRBV7-9 and TRBJ1-2, reads DTGVSQNPRHKITKRGQNVTFRCDPISEHNRLYWYRQTLGQGPEFLTYFQNEAQLEKSRLLSDRFSAERPKGSFSTLEIQRTEQGDSAMYLCASSLAAGTGYDGYTFGSGTRLTVV.

The chain carries TRBV4-3 and TRBJ1-1; D unresolved. Germline CDR1 reads LGHNA; CDR2 reads YSLEER. This CDR3 has 15 amino acids. The germline V and J ends were trimmed by 9 bases and 4 bases, with 21 bases remaining between them. The CDR3 loop is CASSAGLGEGTEAFF. The CDR3 nucleotides read TGCGCCAGTTCTGCTGGGCTCGGGGAAGGCACTGAAGCTTTCTTT.

The gene calls are TRBV4-1 and TRBJ2-7, with D unresolved. With 1 base removed from V and 2 bases from J, the gap between germline ends came to 12 bases. Germline CDR1 is MGHRA and CDR2 is YSYEKL. The CDR3 runs to 15 residues. The CDR3 region is CASSQAQDGAYEQYF. CDR3 nucleotides: TGCGCCAGCAGCCAAGCGCAGGACGGTGCCTACGAGCAGTACTTC.

The V and J genes are TRBV20-1 and TRBJ1-6; D is unresolved. Germline V gene lookup returns CDR1 DFQATT and CDR2 SNEGSKA (reference sequence). The V and J ends lost 0 bases and 4 bases respectively, with 1 base between them. The CDR3 totals 12 residues. CDR3 bases: TGCAGTGCTAGAGAGTATAATTCACCCCTCCACTTT. It codes for CSAREYNSPLHF.

The chain joins TRBV4-3 to TRBJ1-1; perhaps TRBD1 as D (5 bases). CDR3 length: 15 amino acids. V was shortened by 0 bases and J by 6 bases, with 14 bases between the two germline ends. Germline V gene data show CDR1 as LGHNA and CDR2 as YSLEER. The CDR3 DNA sequence: TGCGCCAGCAGCCAAGAACGGGGGGTGTCGCCTGAAGCTTTCTTT. It yields the protein CASSQERGVSPEAFF.

This clonotype was seen many times. This rearrangement joins TRBV5-1 to TRBJ2-4, with D possibly TRBD2 on 7 matching bases. V lost 3 bases to trimming and J lost 8 bases, with 15 bases between them. Germline assignment: CDR1 SGHRS and CDR2 YFSETQ. This CDR3 is built from 14 residues. The CDR3 sequence: CASSWGGHKDIQYF. CDR3 DNA: TGCGCCAGCAGCTGGGGGGGACATAAGGACATTCAGTACTTC.

This clonotype was picked up a small number of times. The rearrangement links TRBV5-6 to TRBJ2-5, with 11 bases matching TRBD2. CDR1 SGHDT and CDR2 YYEEEE come from the germline V gene. The CDR3 loop spans 16 amino acids. V was clipped by 5 bases and J by 0 bases; unmatched bases: 6. In DNA form, the CDR3 reads TGTGCCAGCAGTTCCCTAGCGGGGGGCGACCAAGAGACCCAGTACTTC. Protein product: CASSSLAGGDQETQYF.

This clonotype was detected a few times. The chain has TRBV18 and TRBJ2-3; D might be TRBD2 (5 bases). Germline V gene sequence: CDR1 KGHSH, CDR2 LQKENI. The CDR3 has 15 amino acids. Trimming took 2 bases from V and 6 from J, leaving 15 bases between them. Written as DNA, the CDR3 is TGTGCCAGCTCACCAACGAGGGAGAGGAGGGATACGCAGTATTTT. It specifies CASSPTRERRDTQYF.

The chain recombines TRBV11-2 with TRBJ1-5; perhaps TRBD1 as D (5 bases). The CDR3 covers 16 residues. V shed 3 bases and J shed 0 bases, with 12 bases lying between them. In germline, CDR1 is SGHAT, CDR2 FQNNGV. This CDR3 reads CASSFRRGGSNQPQHF. The CDR3 nucleotides read TGTGCCAGCAGCTTCCGTCGTGGGGGTAGCAATCAGCCCCAGCATTTT.

This chain uses TRBV3-1 with TRBJ2-1, with D unresolved. Per germline, CDR1 LGHDT and CDR2 YNNKEL (reference sequence). The CDR3 length is 11 residues. V gave up 4 bases and J gave up 10 bases, with 8 bases separating them. The CDR3 nucleotides are TGTGCCAGCAGCCGAGCCAAGGAGCAGTTCTTC. Translating it yields CASSRAKEQFF.

Here the CDR3 reads CASSWAGISNQPQHF. CDR3 DNA sequence: TGCGCCAGCAGCTGGGCGGGAATTAGCAATCAGCCCCAGCATTTT. The chain is built from TRBV5-1 and TRBJ1-5; no firm D call. CDR3 size: 15 residues. V lost 3 bases to trimming and J lost 0 bases, with 10 bases between them. The V gene's germline CDR1 is SGHRS and CDR2 YFSETQ.